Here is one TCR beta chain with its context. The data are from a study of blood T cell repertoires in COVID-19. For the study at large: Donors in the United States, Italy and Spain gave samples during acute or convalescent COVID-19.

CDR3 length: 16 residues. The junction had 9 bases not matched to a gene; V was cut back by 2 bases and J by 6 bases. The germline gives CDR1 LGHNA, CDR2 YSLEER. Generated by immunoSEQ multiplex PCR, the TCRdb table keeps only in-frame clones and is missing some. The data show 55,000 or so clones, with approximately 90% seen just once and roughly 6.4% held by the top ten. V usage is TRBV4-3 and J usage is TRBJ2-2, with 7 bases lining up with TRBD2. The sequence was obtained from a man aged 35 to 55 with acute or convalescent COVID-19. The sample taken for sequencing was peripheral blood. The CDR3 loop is CASSQQAAGSSGELFF. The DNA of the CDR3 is TGCGCCAGCAGCCAACAGGCAGCGGGGTCGTCCGGGGAGCTGTTTTTT.